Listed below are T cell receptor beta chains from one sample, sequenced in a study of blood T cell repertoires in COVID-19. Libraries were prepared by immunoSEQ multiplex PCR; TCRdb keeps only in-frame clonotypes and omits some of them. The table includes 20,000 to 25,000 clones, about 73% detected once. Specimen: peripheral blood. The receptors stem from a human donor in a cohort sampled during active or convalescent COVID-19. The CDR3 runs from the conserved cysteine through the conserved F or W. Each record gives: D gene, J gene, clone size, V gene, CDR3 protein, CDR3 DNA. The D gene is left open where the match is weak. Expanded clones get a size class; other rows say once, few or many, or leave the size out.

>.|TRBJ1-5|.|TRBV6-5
CASSNGGSYQPQHF
TGTGCCAGCAGTAACGGAGGAAGCTATCAGCCCCAGCATTTT
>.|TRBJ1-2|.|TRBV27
CASSLSKRRGGYTF
TGTGCCAGCAGTCTGTCGAAAAGGAGAGGTGGCTACACCTTC
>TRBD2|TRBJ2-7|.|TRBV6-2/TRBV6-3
CASSPSSGFSYEQYF
TGTGCCAGCAGCCCCTCTAGCGGGTTTTCCTACGAGCAGTACTTC
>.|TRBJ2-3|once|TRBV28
CASSRTGTDTQYF
TGTGCCAGCAGCCGAACAGGGACCGATACGCAGTATTTT
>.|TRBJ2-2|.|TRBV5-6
CASRSLGRATTGELFF
TGTGCCAGCAGGTCCTTAGGGCGGGCTACCACCGGGGAGCTGTTTTTT
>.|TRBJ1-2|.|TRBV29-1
CSVSEGYGYTF
TGCAGCGTTTCGGAGGGCTATGGCTACACCTTC
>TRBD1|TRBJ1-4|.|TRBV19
CATMGQNNEKLFF
TGTGCCACCATGGGACAGAATAATGAAAAACTGTTTTTT
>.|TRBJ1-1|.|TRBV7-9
CASSRLTEEAFF
TGTGCCAGCAGCCGATTGACAGAGGAGGCTTTCTTT
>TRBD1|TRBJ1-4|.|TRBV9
CASSDNSGTGINEKLFF
TGTGCCAGCAGCGACAACTCCGGGACAGGGATTAATGAAAAACTGTTTTTT
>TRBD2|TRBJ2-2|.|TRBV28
CASRSSGGSGELFF
TGTGCCAGCAGATCTAGCGGGGGGTCCGGGGAGCTGTTTTTT
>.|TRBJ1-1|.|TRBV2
CASRRGYTEAFF
TGTGCCAGCAGGCGGGGGTACACTGAAGCTTTCTTT
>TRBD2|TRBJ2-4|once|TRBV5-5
CASSLAGGPNIQYF
TGTGCCAGCAGCTTGGCGGGAGGGCCAAACATTCAGTACTTC
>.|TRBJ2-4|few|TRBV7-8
CASSLGGLAKNIQYF
TGTGCCAGCAGCCTCGGAGGGTTAGCCAAAAACATTCAGTACTTC
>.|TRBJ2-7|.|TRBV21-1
CASTLQIEDRDDEQYF
TGTGCCAGCACCCTCCAAATAGAGGACAGGGATGACGAGCAGTACTTC
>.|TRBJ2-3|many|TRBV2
CASTNQGDTQYF
TGTGCCAGCACCAACCAGGGAGATACGCAGTATTTT
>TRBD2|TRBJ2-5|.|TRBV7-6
CASSLTGRGAQETQYF
TGTGCCAGCAGCCTAACGGGGCGGGGGGCCCAAGAGACCCAGTACTTC
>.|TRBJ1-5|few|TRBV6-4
CASSRLQGTYYSNQPQHF
TGTGCCAGCAGTCGCCTCCAGGGTACGTATTACAGCAATCAGCCCCAGCATTTT
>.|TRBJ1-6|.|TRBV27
CASSLRRGYNSPLHF
TGTGCCAGCAGTCTTCGCCGGGGGTATAATTCACCCCTCCACTTT
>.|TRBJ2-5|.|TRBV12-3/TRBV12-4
CASTLDGSAQYF
TGTGCCAGCACCCTCGATGGTTCGGCCCAGTACTTC